The source of this TCR beta chain is a study of blood T cell repertoires in COVID-19. About the research overall: Specimens from acute and convalescent COVID-19 originated in the United States, Italy and Spain. T cells, B-cell-depleted T cells, or PBMCs supplied cDNA or gDNA.

Germline CDR1 and CDR2: SGHTA and FQGTGA. The CDR3 is 15 amino acids. V was cut by 5 bases and J by 8 bases, with 19 bases left in between. Profiled with immunoSEQ multiplex PCR; TCRdb holds only in-frame clones, not every one. The profile shows some 450,000 clones, around 89% of them singletons. The sequence derives from a woman in her 50s with COVID-19, enrolled during active disease. Specimen: peripheral blood. The chain joins TRBV7-3 to TRBJ1-5, with D possibly matching TRBD1 (5 bases). This CDR3 reads CASSPDSSGREPQHF. CDR3 DNA: TGTGCCAGCAGCCCCGACTCTTCAGGGAGGGAGCCCCAGCATTTT.